This T cell receptor beta chain was profiled in a study of OX40 agonist ivuxolimab in advanced cancers. Data came from immunoSEQ multiplex PCR; TCRdb stores just in-frame clones and leaves some out. The table has fewer than 25,000 clones, about three quarters seen once. This CDR3 contains 11 residues. Germline V gene lookup returns CDR1 SGHAT and CDR2 FQNNGV. V was clipped by 5 bases and J by 4 bases, with 6 bases between them. The receptor comes from an adult with an advanced solid tumor such as melanoma, head and neck, liver or kidney cancer. The sequencing here drew on CD4+ or CD8+ T cells sorted from blood, taken in a trial of the OX40 agonist ivuxolimab. V is TRBV11-2 and J is TRBJ2-7; D not resolved. CDR3 loop: CASSVKYEQYF. The CDR3 DNA is TGTGCCAGCAGCGTAAAATACGAGCAGTACTTC.